Each of the 9 T cell receptor beta chains below was sequenced from the same sample in a study of T cell repertoires in cytomegalovirus infection. TCRdb called the reads again in MiXCR, with one record for every CDR3 protein. The table has about 920,000 distinct CDR3 sequences, approximately 31% seen once. No antigen has been assigned to these receptors. Source: cultured CD8+ T cells from PBMCs, taken from culture after CMV antigen stimulation. The origin of the receptors is a human donor in good health (CMV status not recorded). Some clones in this sample may be carry-over from other donors' samples.

The chain links TRBV20-1 to TRBJ2-3; TRBD2 agrees at 14 bases. V gave up 0 bases and J gave up 0 bases; unmatched junction bases: 5. The CDR3 is 18 amino acids. Germline values: CDR1 DFQATT, CDR2 SNEGSKA (reference sequence). The CDR3 DNA is TGCAGTGCTAGAGATAACGGACTAGCGGGGGGCAGCACAGATACGCAGTATTTT. It is translated as CSARDNGLAGGSTDTQYF.

This clonotype was counted only a few times. The chain couples TRBV10-3 to TRBJ2-2; TRBD2 agrees at 9 bases. CDR3 length equals 19 residues. Per germline, CDR1 ENHRY and CDR2 SYGVKD. V shed 4 bases, J shed 0 bases, and the junction held 12 bases outside the gene matches. The CDR3 coding sequence is TGTGCCATCAGTGTCCCTAGCGGGGTAGCGACCGCGAACACCGGGGAGCTGTTTTTT. It specifies CAISVPSGVATANTGELFF.

The gene calls are TRBV3-1 and TRBJ2-7; possible D gene TRBD2, 6 bases. Trimming removed 0 bases from V and 2 bases from J, with 11 bases in between. The CDR3 runs to 15 residues. Germline CDR1 LGHDT, CDR2 YNNKEL (reference sequence). CDR3 residues: CASSQDMGGTYEQYF. CDR3 nucleotides: TGTGCCAGCAGCCAAGACATGGGGGGTACCTACGAGCAGTACTTC.

The V call is TRBV7-9, the J call TRBJ2-3, with D perhaps TRBD1 or TRBD2 (5 bases each). V was trimmed by 6 bases and J by 2 bases, leaving 15 bases between them. The CDR3 totals 15 residues. In germline, CDR1 is SEHNR, CDR2 FQNEAQ (reference sequence). DNA of the CDR3: TGTGCCAGCAGGCCAGACAGCGGATACACAGATACGCAGTATTTT. It yields the protein CASRPDSGYTDTQYF.

The chain combines TRBV27 with TRBJ2-5, with 13 bases lining up with TRBD2. The ends lost 5 bases at V and 5 bases at J; junction bases unmatched: 8. Germline lookup yields CDR1 MNHEY and CDR2 SMNVEV (reference sequence). This CDR3 has 16 residues. The DNA for the CDR3 is TGTGCCAGCAGTCAAACTAGCGGGGGGGCCTTGGAGACCCAGTACTTC. Protein product: CASSQTSGGALETQYF.

The rearrangement joins TRBV12-3 or TRBV12-4 to TRBJ2-5; 16 bases agree with TRBD2. The junction had 2 bases not matched to a gene; V was cut back by 3 bases and J by 1 base. CDR3 length: 17 amino acids. In nucleotides, the CDR3 is TGTGCCAGCAGTTTCGGGACTAGCGGGGGGGCCCAAGAGACCCAGTACTTC. Amino acid sequence: CASSFGTSGGAQETQYF.

This clonotype has ten or more counts. This chain links TRBV6-1 with TRBJ2-7; unclear D gene. CDR3 length: 14 amino acids. V lost 1 base and J 4 bases, leaving 11 bases between the germline ends. In germline, CDR1 is MNHNS, CDR2 SASEGT. The CDR3 protein is CASSEVEVAYEQYF. DNA for the CDR3: TGTGCCAGCAGTGAAGTGGAAGTAGCTTACGAGCAGTACTTC.

Of note for this clonotype: A much larger clone sits a single nucleotide away, making a read error possible. The chain links TRBV7-6 to TRBJ2-3; no firm D call. Germline CDR1 is SGHVS and CDR2 is FNYEAQ. The CDR3 is 12 residues long. In DNA form, the CDR3 reads TGTGTCAGCAGCCACGTCGGGGATACGCAGTATTTT. It codes for CVSSHVGDTQYF. Full variable domain (rest looked up from reference TRBV7-6 and TRBJ2-3): GAGVSQSPRYKVTKRGQDVALRCDPISGHVSLYWYRQALGQGPEFLTYFNYEAQQDKSGLPNDRFSAERPEGSISTLTIQRTEQRDSAMYRCVSSHVGDTQYFGPGTRLTVL.

The rearrangement uses TRBV2 and TRBJ1-1, with D unclear. From germline, CDR1 is SNHLY and CDR2 FYNNEI. V lost 11 bases and J 11 bases, leaving 15 bases between the germline ends. This CDR3 comprises 10 residues. The CDR3 region is CAEGGRRAFF. For the CDR3, the DNA is TGTGCCGAAGGCGGTCGTCGGGCTTTCTTT.